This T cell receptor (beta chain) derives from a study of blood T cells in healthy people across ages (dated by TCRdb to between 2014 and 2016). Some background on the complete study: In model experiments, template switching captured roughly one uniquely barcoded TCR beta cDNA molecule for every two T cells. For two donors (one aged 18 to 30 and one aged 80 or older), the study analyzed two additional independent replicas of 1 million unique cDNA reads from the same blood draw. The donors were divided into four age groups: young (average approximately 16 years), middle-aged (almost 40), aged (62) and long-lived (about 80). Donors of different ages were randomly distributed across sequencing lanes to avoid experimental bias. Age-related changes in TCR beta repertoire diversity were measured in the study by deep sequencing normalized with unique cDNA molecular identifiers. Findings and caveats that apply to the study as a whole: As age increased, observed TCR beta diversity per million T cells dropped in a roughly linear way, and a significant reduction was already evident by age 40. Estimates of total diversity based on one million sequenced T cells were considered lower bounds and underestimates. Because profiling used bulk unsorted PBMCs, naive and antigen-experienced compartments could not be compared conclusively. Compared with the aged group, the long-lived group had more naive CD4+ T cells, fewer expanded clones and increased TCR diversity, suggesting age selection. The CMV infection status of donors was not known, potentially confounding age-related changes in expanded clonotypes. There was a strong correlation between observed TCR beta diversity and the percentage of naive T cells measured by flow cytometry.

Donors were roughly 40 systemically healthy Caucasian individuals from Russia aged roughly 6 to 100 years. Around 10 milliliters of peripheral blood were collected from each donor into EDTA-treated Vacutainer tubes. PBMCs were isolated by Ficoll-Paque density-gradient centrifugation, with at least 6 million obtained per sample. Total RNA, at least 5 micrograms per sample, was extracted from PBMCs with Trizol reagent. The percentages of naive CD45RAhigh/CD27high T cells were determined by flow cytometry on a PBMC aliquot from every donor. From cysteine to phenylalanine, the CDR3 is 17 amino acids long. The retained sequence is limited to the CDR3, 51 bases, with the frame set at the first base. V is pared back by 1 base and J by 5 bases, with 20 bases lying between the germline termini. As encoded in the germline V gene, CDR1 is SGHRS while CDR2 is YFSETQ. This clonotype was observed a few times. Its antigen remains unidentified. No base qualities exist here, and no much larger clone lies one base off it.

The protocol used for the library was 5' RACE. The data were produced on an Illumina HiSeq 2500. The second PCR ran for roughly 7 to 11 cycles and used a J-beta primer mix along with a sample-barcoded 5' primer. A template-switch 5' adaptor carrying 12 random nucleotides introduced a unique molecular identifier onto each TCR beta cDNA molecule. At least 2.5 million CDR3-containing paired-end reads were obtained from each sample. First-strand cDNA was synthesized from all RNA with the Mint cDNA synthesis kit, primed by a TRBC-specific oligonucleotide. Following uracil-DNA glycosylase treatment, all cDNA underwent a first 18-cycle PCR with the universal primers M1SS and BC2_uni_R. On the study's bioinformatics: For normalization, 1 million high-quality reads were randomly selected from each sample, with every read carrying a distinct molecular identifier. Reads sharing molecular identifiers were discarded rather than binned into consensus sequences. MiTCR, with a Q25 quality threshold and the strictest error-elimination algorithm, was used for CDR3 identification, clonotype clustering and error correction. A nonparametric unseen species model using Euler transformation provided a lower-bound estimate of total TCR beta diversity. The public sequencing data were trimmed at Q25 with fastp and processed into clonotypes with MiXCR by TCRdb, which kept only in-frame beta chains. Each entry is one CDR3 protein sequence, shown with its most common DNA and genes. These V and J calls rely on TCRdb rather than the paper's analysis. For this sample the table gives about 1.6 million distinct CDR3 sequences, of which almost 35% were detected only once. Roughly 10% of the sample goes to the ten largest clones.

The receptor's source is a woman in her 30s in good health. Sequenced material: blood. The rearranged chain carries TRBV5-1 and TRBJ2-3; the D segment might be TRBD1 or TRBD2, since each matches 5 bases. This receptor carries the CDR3 CASSLWGLSETEDTQYF. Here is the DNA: TGCGCCAGCAGCTTGTGGGGGTTAAGCGAAACGGAAGATACGCAGTATTTT.